This passage covers 17 T cell receptor beta chains from one sample sequenced in a study of cytomegalovirus exposure and HLA in healthy donors. The study ran its PCR with 60 Vbeta and 13 Jbeta primers. Measured with immunoSEQ multiplex PCR; TCRdb has only the in-frame clones, and not every one. The sample has about 190,000 clones, over 60% seen once. The source material was PBMCs. These receptors came from a woman aged 25-40 years in good health and CMV-seropositive.

The V call is TRBV19, the J call TRBJ2-2; 12 bases line up with TRBD2. This CDR3 spans 16 amino acids. The trim removed 6 bases at V and 1 base at J, leaving 3 bases unmatched. CDR1 and CDR2 from the germline V gene are LNHDA and SQIVND (reference sequence). DNA of the CDR3: TGTGCCAGTAGACCACTAGCGGGAGGGAACACCGGGGAGCTGTTTTTT. Protein product: CASRPLAGGNTGELFF.

This clone was observed a handful of times. As DNA, the CDR3 is TGCGCCAGCAGTTGGACAGGGTCGGGTGAAGCTTTCTTT. Its translation: CASSWTGSGEAFF. The V gene is TRBV5-1, the J gene TRBJ1-1; 8 bases are shared with TRBD1. The CDR3 contains 13 residues. The V and J ends lost 5 bases and 7 bases, in that order; junction bases with no gene match: 7. Germline V lookup: CDR1 SGHRS, CDR2 YFSETQ.

This clone was seen once. This sequence joins TRBV30 and TRBJ2-5, with 9 bases that match TRBD2. Germline trimming cut 0 bases from V and 5 bases from J; bases unmatched to any gene: 13. Germline CDR1 GTSNPN, CDR2 SVGIG (reference sequence). CDR3 length: 17 amino acids. This CDR3 is CAWSVQPGLAGRETQYF. In nucleotides, the CDR3 is TGTGCCTGGAGTGTACAGCCGGGACTAGCAGGCAGGGAGACCCAGTACTTC.

This clone came up a few times. The V gene is TRBV30, the J gene TRBJ1-2; no definite D call. Trimming removed 4 bases at V and 3 bases at J, with 12 bases between. CDR3 length equals 13 residues. Germline CDR1 GTSNPN, CDR2 SVGIG (reference sequence). CDR3: CAWIPDSYYGYTF. The DNA of the CDR3 is TGTGCCTGGATCCCCGACTCTTACTATGGCTACACCTTC. Full variable domain (remainder filled in from reference TRBV30 and TRBJ1-2): SQTIHQWPATLVQPVGSPLSLECTVEGTSNPNLYWYRQAAGRGLQLLFYSVGIGQISSEVPQNLSASRPQDRQFILSSKKLLLSDSGFYLCAWIPDSYYGYTFGSGTRLTVV.

In the case of this clone: This CDR3 is also generated by other DNA sequences in the sample. The rearrangement links TRBV18 to TRBJ1-5; D not resolved. There are 13 residues in the CDR3. The V and J ends lost 6 bases and 2 bases respectively, with 8 bases between them. CDR1 is KGHSH and CDR2 is LQKENI in the germline V gene. CDR3 in DNA: TGTGCCAGCTCCCCCATTGGCAATCAGCCCCAGCATTTT. Residues: CASSPIGNQPQHF.

Concerning this clone: Given the absence of the conserved phenylalanine or tryptophan at the CDR3 end, a read error is likely. The chain recombines TRBV7-8 with TRBJ1-1, with a tentative D call TRBD1 (5 bases). CDR1 and CDR2 (germline): SGHVS, FQNEAQ. The V gene lost 2 bases and the J gene lost 1 base, with 17 bases spanning the gap. The CDR3 extends over 17 amino acids. The CDR3 sequence: CASSLPLVGRGNTEAFL. The CDR3 DNA sequence: TGTGCCAGCAGCTTACCTCTCGTGGGGAGGGGGAACACTGAAGCTTTCCTT.

V and J are TRBV27 and TRBJ2-2; TRBD2 might be the D (6 bases). Per germline, CDR1 MNHEY and CDR2 SMNVEV (reference sequence). V was cut by 3 bases and J by 5 bases, with 13 bases left in between. The length of the CDR3 is 15 residues. CDR3 sequence (DNA): TGTGCCAGCAGTTTTGGAGGGCGTGGGACCGGGGAGCTGTTTTTT. Translation gives CASSFGGRGTGELFF.

The gene calls are TRBV7-9 and TRBJ1-2; tentative D call: TRBD1 (5 bases). Looked up from germline, CDR1 is SEHNR and CDR2 is FQNEAQ (reference sequence). V lost 7 bases and J lost 6, with 18 bases in between. The CDR3 sequence is 14 residues long. For the CDR3, the DNA is TGTGCCAGCAATGGCGGGGGATGGAGGGATGGCTACACCTTC. This encodes CASNGGGWRDGYTF.

A word on this clone: This specimen includes other DNA sequences encoding the same CDR3. The rearrangement uses TRBV7-3 and TRBJ2-3, with 8 bases aligning to TRBD1. This CDR3 has 14 residues. The germline V gene encodes CDR1 SGHTA and CDR2 FQGTGA. The trim removed 2 bases at V and 4 bases at J, leaving 2 bases unmatched. The CDR3 loop is CASSLGQGADTQYF. The CDR3 nucleotides are TGTGCCAGCAGCTTAGGACAGGGCGCAGATACGCAGTATTTT.

This sequence joins TRBV9 and TRBJ1-1, with no clear D. The CDR3 contains 15 residues. Germline V gene data show CDR1 as SGDLS and CDR2 as YYNGEE. Trimming cost V 4 bases and J 3 bases, with 16 bases left between them. CDR3 residues: CASSPSGSRYTEAFF. CDR3 bases: TGTGCCAGCAGCCCCTCGGGATCCCGGTACACTGAAGCTTTCTTT.

The chain has TRBV28 and TRBJ2-7; D is unresolved. Germline V lookup: CDR1 MDHEN, CDR2 SYDVKM. This CDR3 comprises 14 residues. Trimming pared 8 bases from V and 2 bases from J, leaving 16 bases between. CDR3 in DNA: TGTGCCAGCCTCCCCGAACAGCATGCCTACGAGCAGTACTTC. Its protein product is CASLPEQHAYEQYF.

The J gene is TRBJ2-5, the V gene TRBV7-3, with 13 bases lining up with TRBD2. Per the germline V gene, CDR1 is SGHTA and CDR2 is FQGTGA. V dropped 4 bases and J dropped 0; count of bases not matched to a gene: 2. This CDR3 is 16 amino acids long. The CDR3 is CASSSGLAGDQETQYF. CDR3 in DNA: TGTGCCAGCAGCTCCGGACTAGCGGGGGACCAAGAGACCCAGTACTTC. Full variable domain (outside the CDR3, taken from reference TRBV7-3 and TRBJ2-5): GAGVSQTPSNKVTEKGKYVELRCDPISGHTALYWYRQSLGQGPEFLIYFQGTGAADDSGLPNDRFFAVRPEGSVSTLKIQRTERGDSAVYLCASSSGLAGDQETQYFGPGTRLLVL.

The V gene is TRBV29-1, the J gene TRBJ2-2; possibly TRBD1 for D (5 bases). Per germline, CDR1 SQVTM and CDR2 ANQGSEA. CDR3 size: 14 residues. The V end lost 1 base, the J end lost 2 bases, and 8 bases lay between the germline ends. The CDR3 protein is CSVEARGNTGELFF. The CDR3 DNA is TGCAGCGTTGAAGCTAGGGGAAACACCGGGGAGCTGTTTTTT.

This clone was seen once. V gene TRBV7-2 combines with J gene TRBJ1-2, with 8 bases matching TRBD1. There are 13 residues in the CDR3. V was clipped by 5 bases and J by 5 bases; unmatched bases: 4. Germline CDR1 SGHTA, CDR2 FQGNSA. The CDR3 loop is CASSQDRGYGYTF. In DNA, the CDR3 is TGTGCCAGCAGCCAAGACAGGGGTTATGGCTACACCTTC.

The J gene is TRBJ2-1, the V gene TRBV7-2; 8 bases fit TRBD2. The ends lost 0 bases at V and 4 bases at J; junction bases unmatched: 8. Germline-derived CDR1 and CDR2 are SGHTA and FQGNSA. The CDR3 consists of 17 residues. CDR3 nucleotide sequence: TGTGCCAGCAGCTTAGCTTTTATGGCTAGCGGGTACAATGAGCAGTTCTTC. This sequence encodes CASSLAFMASGYNEQFF.

The V and J genes are TRBV5-1 and TRBJ2-1; 8 nucleotides agree with TRBD2. Trimming took 4 bases from V and 4 from J; bases not matched to a gene: 7. The CDR3 sequence is 15 residues long. The germline V gene has CDR1 SGHRS and CDR2 YFSETQ. The CDR3 coding sequence is TGCGCCAGCAGCCCGGGACTAGGGGGTTACAATGAGCAGTTCTTC. It codes for CASSPGLGGYNEQFF.

This clone was found a few times. This chain uses TRBV28 with TRBJ1-2; TRBD1 agrees at 7 bases. The germline gives CDR1 MDHEN, CDR2 SYDVKM. Germline trimming cut 4 bases from V and 3 bases from J; bases unmatched to any gene: 2. This CDR3 is 13 amino acids long. In nucleotides, the CDR3 is TGTGCCAGCAGTTCAGGACAGGACTATGGCTACACCTTC. Amino acid sequence: CASSSGQDYGYTF.